This T cell receptor beta chain was sequenced for a study of cytotoxic CD8 clonotypes in ibrutinib-treated CLL. This CDR3 comprises 13 residues. V gave up 0 bases and J gave up 7 bases, with 6 bases separating them. Germline V gene data show CDR1 as LGHNA and CDR2 as YSLEER. Sequenced by immunoSEQ multiplex PCR; TCRdb stores in-frame clones only, minus some. The repertoire holds over 100,000 clones, with 75% to 90% as singletons. The clonotype comes from a human donor with chronic lymphocytic leukemia. The starting material was PBMCs, obtained after 24 months of ibrutinib treatment. This rearrangement joins TRBV4-3 to TRBJ1-4; D is undetermined. CDR3 in amino acids: CASSQEPGEKLFF. DNA for the CDR3: TGCGCCAGCAGCCAAGAGCCAGGTGAAAAACTGTTTTTT.